Reported below is one T cell receptor beta chain. What it binds is unknown. The sample is drawn from a study of T cell responses to AZD1222 COVID-19 vaccine. Study-level points and caveats: Repertoires were sampled only after the peak T cell response. Clonal diversity was possibly underestimated; the donors were predominantly white British and more often female. The study found Spike-specific TCR breadth and depth rose after two AZD1222 doses.

Using immunoSEQ multiplex PCR, the repertoire was profiled, and TCRdb retains in-frame clones only, with some absent. Seen here are 70,000 to 100,000 clones, 92% observed once, and the top ten hold roughly 3%. Trimming took 1 base from V and 5 from J, leaving 13 bases between them. The CDR3 sequence is 14 residues long. Germline CDR1 and CDR2: SGHTS and YDEGEE. The origin of this receptor is an adult who received the AZD1222 COVID-19 vaccine. V is TRBV5-8 and J is TRBJ2-7, with TRBD1 as a possible D gene (6 bases). The specimen comprised peripheral blood, sampled 28 days after the second AZD1222 dose. The CDR3 loop reads CASSLKTGGDEQYF. The CDR3 nucleotides read TGTGCCAGCAGCTTGAAAACTGGGGGCGACGAGCAGTACTTC.